This paragraph reports one T cell receptor (beta chain). The germline gives CDR1 SGHTS, CDR2 YDEGEE. The CDR3 runs 13 residues. V lost 4 bases to trimming and J lost 3 bases, with 10 bases between them. This record belongs to a study of cytomegalovirus exposure and HLA in healthy donors. Data came from immunoSEQ multiplex PCR; TCRdb stores just in-frame clones and leaves some out. This sample has about 160,000 clones, with over 85% found just once. V usage is TRBV5-8 and J usage is TRBJ1-1; D ambiguous. Sequenced input: PBMCs. This sequence originates from a woman in her late teens or twenties in good health and CMV-seropositive. The CDR3 sequence: CASSPTRYTEAFF. The CDR3 coding sequence is TGTGCCAGCAGCCCTACGAGGTACACTGAAGCTTTCTTT.